Each of the 32 T cell receptor beta chains below was sequenced from the same sample in a study of T-cell memory formation after mild COVID-19 (dated by TCRdb to the early 2020s). The receptor library was made with 5' RACE. The instrument given in TCRdb is Illumina NovaSeq 6000. TCRdb reanalyzed the raw reads on its own, using fastp at Q25 for trimming and MiXCR for clone calling, and kept in-frame beta chains. Under each unique CDR3 protein, matching rows form one entry showing the most common genes and DNA. A total of 150,000 to 200,000 distinct CDR3 sequences appear in this sample, 14% of them only once. The ten most abundant clones make up 13% to 15% of the sample. Sequencing was done on a sample of PBMCs or a T cell subset sorted from them (not recorded which). All receptors come from an adult woman who had mild COVID-19 (a few samples of this study predate the infection). The sample titles of this study are shuffled in the database, so cell type and time point are left out; the donor was told from shared clones.

The CDR3 DNA sequence: TGCGCCAGCAGCTTCCAGGCGGGGTCAAGCACAGATACGCAGTATTTT. Amino acid sequence: CASSFQAGSSTDTQYF. V gene TRBV5-1 combines with J gene TRBJ2-3; D might be TRBD2 (6 bases). The germline V gene has CDR1 SGHRS and CDR2 YFSETQ. This CDR3 has 16 residues. V lost 2 bases and J lost 0, with 13 bases in between.

The CDR3 region has the DNA TGTGCCAGCTCAGTGACAGAATACAATGAGCAGTTCTTC. Residues: CASSVTEYNEQFF. The rearrangement uses TRBV18 and TRBJ2-1; possibly TRBD1 for D (5 bases). With 5 bases removed from V and 4 bases from J, the gap between germline ends came to 9 bases. CDR3 size: 13 residues. Germline assignment: CDR1 KGHSH and CDR2 LQKENI.

The chain has TRBV20-1 and TRBJ1-1; D possibly corresponds to TRBD1 (5 bases). This CDR3 region has 14 residues. Germline V CDR1 and CDR2: DFQATT, SNEGSKA (reference sequence). The V end lost 5 bases, the J end lost 1 base, and 14 bases lay between the germline ends. The CDR3 region has the DNA TGCAGTGCTGCGCGGGGCAATTGGAACACTGAAGCTTTCTTT. Its protein is CSAARGNWNTEAFF.

V gene TRBV29-1 combines with J gene TRBJ2-7, with 7 nucleotides matching TRBD1. CDR1 is SQVTM and CDR2 is ANQGSEA in the germline V gene. V trimming: 6 bases; J trimming: 3 bases; junction bases outside the gene matches: 5. The CDR3 extends over 12 amino acids. CDR3 amino acids: CSVGTDHYEQYF. CDR3 in DNA: TGCAGCGTGGGGACAGACCACTACGAGCAGTACTTC.

The table lists this clonotype with many counts. In DNA form, the CDR3 reads TGTGCCAGCACGGGCGACCGCCTGAGCGAGCAGTACTTC. This translates into CASTGDRLSEQYF. This chain links TRBV12-3 or TRBV12-4 with TRBJ2-7; D gene uncertain. Trimming removed 7 bases from V and 6 bases from J, with 16 bases in between. The CDR3 is 13 residues long.

The chain is built from TRBV23-1 and TRBJ2-7; D gene unclear. TRBV23-1 is noted as an ORF with a role that remains uncertain. The V end lost 3 bases, the J end lost 3 bases, and 9 bases lay between the germline ends. The CDR3 loop spans 13 amino acids. The CDR3 region has the DNA TGCGCCAGCAGTCATTTATGCGGCTACGAGCAGTACTTC. Translated: CASSHLCGYEQYF.

This chain uses TRBV7-2 with TRBJ2-4; 7 bases are shared with TRBD1. The ends lost 5 bases at V and 5 bases at J; junction bases unmatched: 18. The CDR3 covers 18 residues. In germline, CDR1 is SGHTA, CDR2 FQGNSA. The CDR3 loop reads CASSPTGSRVKSENIQYF. The CDR3 DNA reads as TGTGCCAGCAGCCCGACAGGGTCGAGGGTCAAGTCCGAAAACATTCAGTACTTC.

In this sample, this clonotype turned up many times. This rearrangement joins TRBV7-8 to TRBJ2-1, with D hard to call. V lost 8 bases and J 0 bases, leaving 14 bases between the germline ends. The CDR3 spans 15 residues. Per the germline V gene, CDR1 is SGHVS and CDR2 is FQNEAQ. The CDR3 region has the DNA TGTGCCAGCGTCGTGGGTCCGAGCTCCTACAATGAGCAGTTCTTC. It yields the protein CASVVGPSSYNEQFF.

This clonotype has more than one count but fewer than ten. This chain connects TRBV6-5 to TRBJ2-2; D unresolved. The CDR3 sequence is 17 residues long. Per germline, CDR1 MNHEY and CDR2 SVGAGI. Trimming pared 2 bases from V and 7 bases from J, leaving 20 bases between. CDR3 amino acids: CASSYVWAAQQVGELFF. For the CDR3, the DNA is TGTGCCAGCAGTTACGTTTGGGCAGCCCAACAAGTCGGGGAGCTGTTTTTT.

The V gene is TRBV11-2, the J gene TRBJ2-7; D perhaps matches TRBD2 (7 bases). The V gene's germline CDR1 is SGHAT and CDR2 FQNNGV. V dropped 1 base and J dropped 7 bases, with 20 bases sitting between them. This CDR3 is built from 16 residues. Here the CDR3 DNA reads TGTGCCAGCAGCTTAGGGGGGCGGGAGCCCGTCTGGGAGCAGTACTTC. Amino acid sequence: CASSLGGREPVWEQYF.

V usage is TRBV12-3 or TRBV12-4 and J usage is TRBJ2-3; D is perhaps TRBD2 (6 bases). V was trimmed by 0 bases and J by 11 bases, leaving 12 bases between them. The CDR3 length is 13 residues. CDR3 sequence reads: CASSLALTRKQYF. DNA of the CDR3: TGTGCCAGCAGTTTAGCGCTGACTAGAAAGCAGTATTTT.

The genes are TRBV7-2 and TRBJ1-2; D gene ambiguous. V was clipped by 1 base and J by 7 bases, with 19 bases between them. CDR3 length: 16 amino acids. From germline, CDR1 is SGHTA and CDR2 FQGNSA. The CDR3 bases are TGTGCCAGCAGCTTAGACGGGCAACCCCGCGCTAGTGGCTACACCTTC. Amino acids: CASSLDGQPRASGYTF.

This clonotype was seen more than once but under ten times. The rearrangement uses TRBV12-3 or TRBV12-4 and TRBJ1-2; D is unclear. This CDR3 spans 11 amino acids. The ends were cut back, 6 bases at V and 9 bases at J, with 11 bases in the middle. CDR3 bases: TGTGCCAGCAGCCGGACCTGGAGCTACACCTTC. It yields the protein CASSRTWSYTF.

This rearrangement joins TRBV12-3 or TRBV12-4 to TRBJ2-1; 12 bases map to TRBD2. The CDR3 is 17 residues long. V lost 4 bases, J lost 5 bases, and 9 bases stayed unmatched. CDR3 in amino acids: CASSSGTSGPPNNEQFF. The CDR3 nucleotides are TGTGCCAGCAGTTCTGGGACTAGCGGGCCCCCTAACAATGAGCAGTTCTTC.

The rearrangement joins TRBV20-1 to TRBJ2-1; the match to TRBD1 covers 7 bases. The V and J ends lost 0 bases and 4 bases, in that order; junction bases with no gene match: 6. This CDR3 region has 15 residues. Per germline, CDR1 DFQATT and CDR2 SNEGSKA (reference sequence). The CDR3: CSARETGARYNEQFF. CDR3 DNA sequence: TGCAGTGCTAGAGAAACAGGGGCGAGATACAATGAGCAGTTCTTC.

The chain employs TRBV29-1 and TRBJ1-5; D might be TRBD1 (5 bases). The CDR3 length is 14 residues. Germline-derived CDR1 and CDR2 are SQVTM and ANQGSEA. Trimming left V 2 bases short and J 9 bases short, with 17 bases between. The DNA of the CDR3 is TGCAGCGTTGAATTTGAGGGGTATGCAGGGCCCCAGCATTTT. Translated, it gives CSVEFEGYAGPQHF.

The table lists this clonotype with a few counts. The gene calls are TRBV2 and TRBJ2-3; D is perhaps TRBD2 (5 bases). CDR3 length: 14 residues. Trimming took off 9 bases at V and 2 bases at J, with 15 bases between the two ends. Germline V gene lookup returns CDR1 SNHLY and CDR2 FYNNEI. The CDR3 protein is CASNDGAATDTQYF. The DNA for the CDR3 is TGTGCCAGTAACGACGGAGCGGCCACAGATACGCAGTATTTT.

The chain employs TRBV29-1 and TRBJ1-5; 8 bases fit TRBD1. CDR3 size: 12 residues. Losses at the gene ends were 8 bases for V and 8 bases for J; bases not matched to a gene: 8. Germline loops: CDR1 SQVTM, CDR2 ANQGSEA. The CDR3, as DNA: TGCAGCAACGACAGGGGACCGGAGCCCCAGCATTTT. This encodes CSNDRGPEPQHF.

Only a few counts were recorded for this clonotype. The chain employs TRBV6-6 and TRBJ1-3; TRBD1 might be the D (5 bases). V was shortened by 1 base and J by 0 bases, with 7 bases between the two germline ends. The CDR3 runs to 15 residues. Germline V gene sequence: CDR1 MNHNY, CDR2 SVGAGI (reference sequence). The CDR3 region has the DNA TGTGCCAGCAGTTACTGGGGGGGCTCTGGAAACACCATATATTTT. It translates to CASSYWGGSGNTIYF.

In this sample, this clonotype turned up a few times. The CDR3 DNA follows: TGTGCCAGCAGCCCGGGGGGGGCGAGCTCCTACAATGAGCAGTTCTTC. The encoded protein is CASSPGGASSYNEQFF. The J gene is TRBJ2-1, the V gene TRBV5-5, with TRBD2 identical over 8 bases. V was clipped by 4 bases and J by 0 bases; unmatched bases: 6. CDR3 length: 16 amino acids. Germline CDR1 reads SGHKS; CDR2 reads YYEKEE (reference sequence).

The table lists this clonotype with a few counts. The rearrangement joins TRBV25-1 to TRBJ2-2, with 12 bases fitting TRBD2. J was trimmed by 6 bases and V by 6 bases; bases with no gene match: 2. Per the germline V gene, CDR1 is MGHDK and CDR2 is SYGVNS. This CDR3 is 14 amino acids long. The DNA of the CDR3 is TGTGCCAGCAGGACTAGCGGGAGACCCGGGGAGCTGTTTTTT. Its protein product is CASRTSGRPGELFF.

V usage is TRBV7-9 and J usage is TRBJ1-1; D is unresolved. There are 11 residues in the CDR3. The germline V gene has CDR1 SEHNR and CDR2 FQNEAQ (reference sequence). V was cut by 11 bases and J by 2 bases, with 9 bases left in between. The chain's CDR3 is CAGADNTEAFF. The CDR3 DNA reads as TGTGCCGGAGCCGATAACACTGAAGCTTTCTTT. Drawing the rest from reference TRBV7-9 and TRBJ1-1, the complete variable domain is DTGVSQNPRHKITKRGQNVTFRCDPISEHNRLYWYRQTLGQGPEFLTYFQNEAQLEKSRLLSDRFSAERPKGSFSTLEIQRTEQGDSAMYLCAGADNTEAFFGQGTRLTVV.

This clonotype was seen only a few times. This chain joins TRBV5-1 and TRBJ2-7; the D gene is possibly TRBD1 (5 bases). V was cut by 4 bases and J by 0 bases, with 8 bases left in between. In germline, CDR1 is SGHRS, CDR2 YFSETQ. The CDR3 runs to 13 residues. As DNA, the CDR3 is TGCGCCAGCAGCCAGGGAATCTCCTACGAGCAGTACTTC. This gives the protein CASSQGISYEQYF.

This clonotype appeared many times. The chain recombines TRBV5-1 with TRBJ1-1; unclear D gene. V was pared by 0 bases and J by 1 base, with 10 bases between. This CDR3 region has 15 residues. Germline V CDR1 and CDR2: SGHRS, YFSETQ. The CDR3 loop reads CASSLVPGSNTEAFF. CDR3 nucleotides: TGCGCCAGCAGCTTGGTACCAGGATCGAACACTGAAGCTTTCTTT.

A few counts support this clonotype. This sequence joins TRBV6-5 and TRBJ1-2; tentatively, D is TRBD1 (6 bases). The CDR3 contains 14 residues. In germline, CDR1 is MNHEY, CDR2 SVGAGI. Trimming removed 0 bases from V and 5 bases from J, with 10 bases in between. The CDR3 DNA reads TGTGCCAGCAGTTACTCGGGGCAGGGGTATGGCTACACCTTC. It specifies CASSYSGQGYGYTF.

This clonotype was found a few times. The CDR3 region has the DNA TGTGCCAGCAGCTCGGGGGGGGGCGGCACAGATACGCAGTATTTT. This translates into CASSSGGGGTDTQYF. This sequence joins TRBV7-6 and TRBJ2-3; 8 nucleotides agree with TRBD2. Germline V gene data show CDR1 as SGHVS and CDR2 as FNYEAQ. The CDR3 length is 15 residues. Losses at the gene ends were 4 bases for V and 1 base for J; bases not matched to a gene: 4. The whole variable domain, remainder taken from reference TRBV7-6 and TRBJ2-3, is GAGVSQSPRYKVTKRGQDVALRCDPISGHVSLYWYRQALGQGPEFLTYFNYEAQQDKSGLPNDRFSAERPEGSISTLTIQRTEQRDSAMYRCASSSGGGGTDTQYFGPGTRLTVL.

This clonotype was found a few times. This rearrangement joins TRBV12-3 or TRBV12-4 to TRBJ1-2; D unresolved. The V gene lost 5 bases and the J gene lost 4 bases, with 17 bases spanning the gap. The CDR3 extends over 15 amino acids. DNA of the CDR3: TGTGCCAGCAGTCCACGGCGGGCGGTAGGCTATGGCTACACCTTC. Translated, it gives CASSPRRAVGYGYTF.

This chain links TRBV3-1 with TRBJ2-7, with D perhaps given as TRBD1 or TRBD2 (5 bases each). Looked up from germline, CDR1 is LGHDT and CDR2 is YNNKEL (reference sequence). V was shortened by 1 base and J by 4 bases, with 8 bases between the two germline ends. This CDR3 has 13 residues. The CDR3 DNA is TGTGCCAGCAGCCAAGGAGGGGAGTACGAGCAGTACTTC. Translated: CASSQGGEYEQYF.

This chain uses TRBV24-1 with TRBJ1-2; no firm D call. Trimming removed 3 bases from V and 4 bases from J, with 11 bases in between. Germline assignment: CDR1 KGHDR and CDR2 SFDVKD. CDR3 length equals 14 residues. CDR3 protein: CATSDRLAGYGYTF. CDR3 nucleotide sequence: TGTGCCACCAGTGATAGACTCGCGGGCTATGGCTACACCTTC.

This clonotype was seen a few times. The chain employs TRBV13 and TRBJ2-1, with D unresolved. CDR3 length: 12 amino acids. From germline, CDR1 is PRHDT and CDR2 FYEKMQ (reference sequence). Between the trimmed V and J ends, which lost 6 bases and 8 bases, there was a span of 11 bases. The CDR3 DNA is TGTGCCAGCAGACTACTTGCCCATGAGCAGTTCTTC. It is translated as CASRLLAHEQFF.

The chain joins TRBV6-5 to TRBJ1-2; D perhaps matches TRBD1 (5 bases). V was pared by 0 bases and J by 4 bases, with 12 bases between. There are 15 residues in the CDR3. The germline CDR1 and CDR2 sequences are MNHEY and SVGAGI. DNA for the CDR3: TGTGCCAGCAGTTACTCCCAGGAGGGGCCCTATGGCTACACCTTC. It is translated as CASSYSQEGPYGYTF.

This clonotype was counted ten times or more. The genes are TRBV7-9 and TRBJ2-3; TRBD1 is a possible D gene (5 bases). V lost 6 bases and J lost 6, with 13 bases in between. Germline V gene lookup returns CDR1 SEHNR and CDR2 FQNEAQ (reference sequence). This CDR3 spans 13 amino acids. The CDR3 spells CASREGVPDTQYF. In nucleotides, the CDR3 is TGTGCCAGCAGAGAAGGGGTACCGGATACGCAGTATTTT. The full variable domain, rest sourced from reference TRBV7-9 and TRBJ2-3, is DTGVSQNPRHKITKRGQNVTFRCDPISEHNRLYWYRQTLGQGPEFLTYFQNEAQLEKSRLLSDRFSAERPKGSFSTLEIQRTEQGDSAMYLCASREGVPDTQYFGPGTRLTVL.